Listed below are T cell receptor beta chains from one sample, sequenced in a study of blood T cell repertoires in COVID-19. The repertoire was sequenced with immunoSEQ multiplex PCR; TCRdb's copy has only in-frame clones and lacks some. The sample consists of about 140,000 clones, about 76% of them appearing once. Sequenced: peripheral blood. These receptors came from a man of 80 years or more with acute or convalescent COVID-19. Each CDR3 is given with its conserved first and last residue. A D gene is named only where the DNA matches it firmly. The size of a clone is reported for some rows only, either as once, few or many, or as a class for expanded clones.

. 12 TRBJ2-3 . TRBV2 CASEEVADTQYF TGTGCCAGCGAGGAGGTAGCAGATACGCAGTATTTT
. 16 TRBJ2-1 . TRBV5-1 CASSSEAGTPYNEQFF TGCGCCAGCAGCTCCGAGGCCGGGACACCCTACAATGAGCAGTTCTTC
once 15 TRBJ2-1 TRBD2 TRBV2 CASKKVSGGLNEQFF TGTGCCAGCAAAAAAGTGAGCGGGGGGCTTAATGAGCAGTTCTTC
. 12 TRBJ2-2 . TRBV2 CASSGLSGELFF TGTGCCAGCAGCGGTCTCTCCGGGGAGCTGTTTTTT
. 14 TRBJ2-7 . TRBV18 CASSPGGSAYEQYF TGTGCCAGCTCACCAGGAGGATCCGCTTACGAGCAGTACTTC
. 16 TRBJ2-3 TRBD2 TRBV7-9 CASTPGLAGERDTQYF TGTGCCAGCACCCCCGGACTAGCGGGGGAGAGGGATACGCAGTATTTT
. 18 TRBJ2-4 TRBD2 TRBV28 CASSSGTSGKLAKNIQYF TGTGCCAGCAGCTCCGGGACTAGCGGGAAATTAGCCAAAAACATTCAGTACTTC
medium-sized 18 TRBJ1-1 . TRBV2 CASSHPVTGFLSNTEAFF TGTGCCAGCAGTCACCCCGTGACAGGCTTTCTTTCGAACACTGAAGCTTTCTTT
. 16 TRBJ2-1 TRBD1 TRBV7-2 CASSVTGQGAFDEQFF TGTGCCAGCAGCGTCACGGGACAGGGGGCCTTCGATGAGCAGTTCTTC
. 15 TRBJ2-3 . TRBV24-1 CATSADGVGGDTQYF TGTGCCACCAGTGCGGACGGGGTTGGAGGGGATACGCAGTATTTT
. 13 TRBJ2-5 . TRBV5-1 CASSSDNQETQYF TGCGCCAGCAGCTCAGACAACCAAGAGACCCAGTACTTC
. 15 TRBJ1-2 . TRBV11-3 CASSFPIGAVNGYTF TGTGCCAGCAGCTTCCCCATAGGGGCTGTAAATGGCTACACCTTC
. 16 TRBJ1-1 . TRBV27 CASSLGRGRSNAEAFF TGTGCCAGCAGTTTAGGCAGGGGAAGGTCGAACGCTGAAGCTTTCTTT
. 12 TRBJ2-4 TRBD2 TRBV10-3 CAISDSGEFQYF TGTGCCATCAGTGATAGCGGGGAATTTCAGTACTTC
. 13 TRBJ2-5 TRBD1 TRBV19 CATGQGWQETQYF TGTGCCACGGGACAGGGTTGGCAAGAGACCCAGTACTTC
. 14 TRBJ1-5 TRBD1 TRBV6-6 CAGGQGNSNQPQHF TGTGCCGGGGGACAGGGGAATAGCAATCAGCCCCAGCATTTT
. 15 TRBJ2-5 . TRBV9 CASSVGMGREGAQYF TGTGCCAGCAGCGTAGGAATGGGAAGGGAGGGGGCCCAGTACTTC